Presented here are 9 T cell receptor beta chains from one specimen sequenced in a study of blood T cell repertoires in COVID-19. The data were produced by immunoSEQ multiplex PCR, yet TCRdb's version contains in-frame clones alone and is incomplete. This table has under 300,000 clones, around 80% appearing once. The sample consisted of peripheral blood. Receptors were obtained from a human donor in a cohort sampled during active COVID-19.

The chain uses TRBV18 and TRBJ2-2; 13 nucleotides agree with TRBD2. CDR1 is KGHSH and CDR2 is LQKENI in the germline V gene. The CDR3 totals 16 residues. Trimming took 0 bases from V and 5 from J; bases not matched to a gene: 0. Here the CDR3 reads CASSPPGLAGTGELFF. The CDR3 DNA is TGTGCCAGCTCACCACCGGGACTAGCGGGAACCGGGGAGCTGTTTTTT.

This clone showed up just a few times. V usage is TRBV6-5 and J usage is TRBJ1-5, with D unclear. V was trimmed by 6 bases and J by 5 bases, leaving 14 bases between them. Germline CDR1 reads MNHEY; CDR2 reads SVGAGI. The CDR3 has 14 residues. The DNA for the CDR3 is TGTGCCAGCAGAGGTAGCAGGAGGGATCAGCCCCAGCATTTT. Amino acids: CASRGSRRDQPQHF.

This clone was found a few times. The chain is built from TRBV18 and TRBJ1-4; no clear D. Trimming removed 4 bases at V and 8 bases at J, with 8 bases between. Germline V gene sequence: CDR1 KGHSH, CDR2 LQKENI. The CDR3 has 12 residues. The CDR3 DNA reads as TGTGCCAGCTCACTTGAGAGGGAAAAACTGTTTTTT. Translated: CASSLEREKLFF.

The rearrangement uses TRBV3-1 (or the pseudogene TRBV3-2) and TRBJ2-7, with no clear D. CDR3 size: 15 residues. CDR1 LGHDT and CDR2 YNNKEL come from the germline V gene (reference sequence). V lost 5 bases and J lost 1, with 15 bases in between. The CDR3 region is CASSDTPGSSYEQYF. For the CDR3, the DNA is TGTGCCAGCAGCGATACTCCCGGGTCTTCCTACGAGCAGTACTTC.

This chain connects TRBV19 to TRBJ1-1, with D possibly TRBD1 on 6 matching bases. The germline V and J ends were trimmed by 5 bases and 7 bases, with 14 bases remaining between them. Germline CDR1 reads LNHDA; CDR2 reads SQIVND (reference sequence). The CDR3 runs to 13 residues. The CDR3 reads CASSSTGIGEAFF. In nucleotides, the CDR3 is TGTGCCAGTAGTTCCACAGGGATTGGTGAAGCTTTCTTT.

CDR3 in amino acids: CASSRGRRGVSRSGANVLTF. CDR3 sequence (DNA): TGTGCCAGCAGCAGGGGGAGGAGAGGGGTGAGTAGGTCTGGGGCCAACGTCCTGACTTTC. The chain uses TRBV21-1 and TRBJ2-6; TRBD2, as called in the table, went unchecked against the DNA. TRBV21-1 is described as a pseudogene. The CDR3 length is 20 residues.

This clone was detected only a few times. This sequence joins TRBV5-4 and TRBJ1-4; D is unclear. V dropped 4 bases and J dropped 3 bases, with 13 bases sitting between them. Germline lookup yields CDR1 SGHNT and CDR2 YYREEE (reference sequence). The CDR3 length is 15 residues. The CDR3 is CASSPSGSPNEKLFF. CDR3 DNA sequence: TGTGCCAGCAGCCCATCGGGGTCGCCTAATGAAAAACTGTTTTTT.

This chain links TRBV2 with TRBJ2-2; D call uncertain. The CDR3 contains 14 residues. Germline CDR1 reads SNHLY; CDR2 reads FYNNEI. The V end was cut by 6 bases, the J end by 4 bases, with 12 bases between. The CDR3 nucleotides are TGTGCCAGCAGGCTATCGGAGACCACCGGGGAGCTGTTTTTT. As protein: CASRLSETTGELFF.

The chain is built from TRBV28 and TRBJ2-3; 13 bases fit TRBD2. V was clipped by 6 bases and J by 4 bases; unmatched bases: 13. The V gene's germline CDR1 is MDHEN and CDR2 SYDVKM. The CDR3 covers 18 residues. CDR3 coding DNA: TGTGCCAGCAGCCCCTTTCGACTAGCGGGGGGTACGGCAGATACGCAGTATTTT. It codes for CASSPFRLAGGTADTQYF.